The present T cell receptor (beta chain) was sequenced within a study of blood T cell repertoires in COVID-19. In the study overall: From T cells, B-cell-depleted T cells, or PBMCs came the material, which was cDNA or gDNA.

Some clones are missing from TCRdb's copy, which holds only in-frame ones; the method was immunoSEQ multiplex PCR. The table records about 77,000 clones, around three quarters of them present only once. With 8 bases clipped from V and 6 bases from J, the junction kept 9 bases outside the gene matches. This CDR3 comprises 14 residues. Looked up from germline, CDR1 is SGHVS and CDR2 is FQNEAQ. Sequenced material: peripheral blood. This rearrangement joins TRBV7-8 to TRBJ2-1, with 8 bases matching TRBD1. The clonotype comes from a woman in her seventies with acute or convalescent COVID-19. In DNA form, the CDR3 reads TGTGCCAGCTATCACAGGGGGACGAGCAATGAGCAGTTCTTC. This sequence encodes CASYHRGTSNEQFF.